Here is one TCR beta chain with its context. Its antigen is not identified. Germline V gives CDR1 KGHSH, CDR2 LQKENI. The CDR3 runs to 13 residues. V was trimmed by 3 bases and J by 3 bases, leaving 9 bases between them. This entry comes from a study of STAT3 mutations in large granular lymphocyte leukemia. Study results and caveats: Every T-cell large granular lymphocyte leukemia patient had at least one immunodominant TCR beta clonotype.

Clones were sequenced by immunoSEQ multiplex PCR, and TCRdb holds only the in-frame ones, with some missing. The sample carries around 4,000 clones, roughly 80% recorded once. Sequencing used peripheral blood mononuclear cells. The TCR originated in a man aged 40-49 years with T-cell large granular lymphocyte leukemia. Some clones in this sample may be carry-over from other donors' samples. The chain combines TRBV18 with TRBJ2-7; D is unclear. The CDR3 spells CASSPQNDYEQYF. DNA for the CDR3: TGTGCCAGCTCACCCCAAAACGACTACGAGCAGTACTTC.